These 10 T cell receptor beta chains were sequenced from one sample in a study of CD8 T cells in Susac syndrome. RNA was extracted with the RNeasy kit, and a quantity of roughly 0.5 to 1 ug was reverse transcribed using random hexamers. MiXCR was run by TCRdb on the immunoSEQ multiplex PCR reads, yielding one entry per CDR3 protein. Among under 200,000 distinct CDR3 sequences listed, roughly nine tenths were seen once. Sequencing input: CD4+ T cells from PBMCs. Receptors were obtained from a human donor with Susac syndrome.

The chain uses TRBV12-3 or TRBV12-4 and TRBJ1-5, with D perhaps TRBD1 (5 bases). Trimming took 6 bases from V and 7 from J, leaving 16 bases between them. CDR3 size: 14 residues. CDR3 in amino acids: CASSPTEEGQPQHF. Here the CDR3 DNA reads TGTGCCAGCAGCCCGACAGAGGAAGGCCAGCCCCAGCATTTT.

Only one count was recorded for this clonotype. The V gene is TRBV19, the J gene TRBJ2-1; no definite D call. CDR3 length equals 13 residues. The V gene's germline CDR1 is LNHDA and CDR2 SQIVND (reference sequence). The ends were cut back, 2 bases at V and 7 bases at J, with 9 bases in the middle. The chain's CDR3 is CASSISVLNEQFF. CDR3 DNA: TGTGCCAGTAGTATATCGGTCCTTAATGAGCAGTTCTTC.

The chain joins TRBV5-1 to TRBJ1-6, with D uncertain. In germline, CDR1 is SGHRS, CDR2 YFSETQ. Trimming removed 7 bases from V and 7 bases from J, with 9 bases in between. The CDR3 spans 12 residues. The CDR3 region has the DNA TGCGCCAGCCAAAGCAACAATTCACCCCTCCACTTT. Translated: CASQSNNSPLHF.

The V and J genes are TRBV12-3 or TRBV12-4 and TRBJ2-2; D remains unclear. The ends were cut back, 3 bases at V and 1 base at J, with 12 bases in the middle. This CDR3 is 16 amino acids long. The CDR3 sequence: CASSLGRAKNTGELFF. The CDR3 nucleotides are TGTGCCAGCAGTTTGGGTAGAGCTAAGAACACCGGGGAGCTGTTTTTT.

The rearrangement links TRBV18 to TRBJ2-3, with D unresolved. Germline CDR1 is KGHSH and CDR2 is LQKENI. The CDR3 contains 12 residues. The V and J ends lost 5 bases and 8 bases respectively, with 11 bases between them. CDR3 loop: CASSIQTSTQYF. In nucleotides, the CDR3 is TGTGCCAGCTCAATCCAGACGAGTACGCAGTATTTT.

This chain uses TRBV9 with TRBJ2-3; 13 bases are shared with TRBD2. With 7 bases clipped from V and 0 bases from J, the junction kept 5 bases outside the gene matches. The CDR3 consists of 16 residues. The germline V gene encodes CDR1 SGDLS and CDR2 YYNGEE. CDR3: CASGGLAGTSTDTQYF. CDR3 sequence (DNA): TGTGCCAGCGGGGGACTAGCGGGGACTAGCACAGATACGCAGTATTTT.

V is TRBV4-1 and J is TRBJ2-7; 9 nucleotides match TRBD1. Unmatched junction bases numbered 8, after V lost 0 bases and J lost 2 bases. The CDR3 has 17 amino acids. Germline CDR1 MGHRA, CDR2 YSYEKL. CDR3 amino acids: CASSQERRTGVTYEQYF. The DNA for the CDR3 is TGCGCCAGCAGCCAAGAAAGGAGGACAGGGGTAACCTACGAGCAGTACTTC.

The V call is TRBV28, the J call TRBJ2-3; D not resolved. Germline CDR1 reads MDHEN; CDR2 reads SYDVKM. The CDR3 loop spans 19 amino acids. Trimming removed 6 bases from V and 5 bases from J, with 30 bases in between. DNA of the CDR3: TGTGCCAGCAGCGTACATCCCCTAAGGATTCGGGTCGAAATAGATACGCAGTATTTT. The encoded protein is CASSVHPLRIRVEIDTQYF.

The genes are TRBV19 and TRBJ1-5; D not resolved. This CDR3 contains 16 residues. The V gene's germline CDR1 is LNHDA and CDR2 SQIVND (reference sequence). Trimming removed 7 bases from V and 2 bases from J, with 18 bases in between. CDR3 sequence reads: CASTQGYERGNQPQHF. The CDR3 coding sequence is TGTGCCAGTACCCAAGGGTATGAGCGTGGCAATCAGCCCCAGCATTTT.

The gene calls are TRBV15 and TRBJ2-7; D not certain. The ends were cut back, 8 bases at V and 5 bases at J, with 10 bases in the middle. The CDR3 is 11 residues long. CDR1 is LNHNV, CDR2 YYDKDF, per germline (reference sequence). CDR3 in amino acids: CATLRIDEQYF. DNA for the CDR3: TGTGCCACCCTCCGGATTGACGAGCAGTACTTC.